This T cell receptor beta chain emerged from a study of blood T cell repertoires in COVID-19. Study information: The samples span acute and convalescent COVID-19 from the United States, Italy and Spain. The analysed material was cDNA or gDNA that came from T cells, B-cell-depleted T cells, or PBMCs.

V lost 4 bases to trimming and J lost 2 bases; unmatched junction nucleotides: 6. Germline V gives CDR1 MGHRA, CDR2 YSYEKL. The CDR3 length is 16 residues. In the original workflow: Amplified reference gene primers provided the basis for estimating nucleated cell counts. The protocol was immunoSEQ multiplex PCR, while the TCRdb copy is restricted to in-frame clones and leaves out a portion. Clone size and V and J calls were adopted from that table, with D and trimming inferred from the DNA. The sample lists 100,000 to 150,000 clones; around 86% were seen once. The sequence derives from a woman in her 70s with acute or convalescent COVID-19. The chain employs TRBV4-1 and TRBJ2-3; 10 bases are shared with TRBD2. The sequenced sample was peripheral blood. As DNA, the CDR3 is TGCGCCAGCAGCCGAGCGGGGGGGCTCCCCACAGATACGCAGTATTTT. Protein sequence: CASSRAGGLPTDTQYF.